These 16 T cell receptor beta chains originate from one sample sequenced in a study of cytomegalovirus exposure and HLA in healthy donors. With 60 Vbeta and 13 Jbeta primers, the PCR was carried out. Measured with immunoSEQ multiplex PCR; TCRdb has only the in-frame clones, and not every one. The sample shows about 120,000 clones, about 75% of them seen only once. Sequencing was carried out using PBMCs. The receptors were gathered from a middle-aged woman in good health and CMV-seropositive.

The chain recombines TRBV5-1 with TRBJ2-1, with TRBD1 matching over 8 bases. The germline gives CDR1 SGHRS, CDR2 YFSETQ. This CDR3 has 17 residues. V dropped 1 base and J dropped 7; count of bases not matched to a gene: 13. This chain's CDR3 is CASSLSPGGARGNEQFF. The CDR3 nucleotides read TGCGCCAGCAGCTTGTCCCCAGGGGGCGCGAGGGGTAATGAGCAGTTCTTC.

This clone has just one count. This chain joins TRBV9 and TRBJ1-5; unclear D gene. This CDR3 is 15 amino acids long. CDR1 and CDR2 from the germline V gene are SGDLS and YYNGEE. Trimming pared 4 bases from V and 2 bases from J, leaving 13 bases between. CDR3 protein: CASSLGFSGNQPQHF. CDR3 sequence (DNA): TGTGCCAGCAGCTTAGGTTTCAGTGGCAATCAGCCCCAGCATTTT.

V and J are TRBV19 and TRBJ2-3; 8 bases fit TRBD1. Trimming took 11 bases from V and 3 from J; bases not matched to a gene: 10. Germline assignment: CDR1 LNHDA and CDR2 SQIVND (reference sequence). The CDR3 contains 14 residues. The CDR3 region is CAVAFRGPTDTQYF. In DNA, the CDR3 is TGTGCCGTAGCCTTCAGGGGGCCGACAGATACGCAGTATTTT.

The chain combines TRBV28 with TRBJ2-7; 7 bases fit TRBD2. From germline, CDR1 is MDHEN and CDR2 SYDVKM. This CDR3 is 14 amino acids long. With V trimmed by 6 bases and J by 3 bases, 8 bases remained unmatched. CDR3 sequence reads: CASSPPSGSYEQYF. For the CDR3, the DNA is TGTGCCAGCAGCCCGCCTAGCGGAAGCTACGAGCAGTACTTC. Full variable domain (outside the CDR3, taken from reference TRBV28 and TRBJ2-7): DVKVTQSSRYLVKRTGEKVFLECVQDMDHENMFWYRQDPGLGLRLIYFSYDVKMKEKGDIPEGYSVSREKKERFSLILESASTNQTSMYLCASSPPSGSYEQYFGPGTRLTVT.

This clone was detected only a few times. The V call is TRBV6-5, the J call TRBJ1-6, with D possibly TRBD1 on 6 matching bases. Germline V gene lookup returns CDR1 MNHEY and CDR2 SVGAGI. V lost 6 bases, J lost 7 bases, and 13 bases lay in between. The CDR3 totals 14 residues. CDR3 in amino acids: CASSKDRSNSPLHF. For the CDR3, the DNA is TGTGCCAGCAGCAAAGACAGGAGCAATTCACCCCTCCACTTT.

The V call is TRBV15, the J call TRBJ1-2; D call uncertain. The CDR3 is 15 residues long. Trimming stripped 0 bases from V and 6 bases from J, with 14 bases between. CDR1 and CDR2 from the germline V gene are LNHNV and YYDKDF (reference sequence). CDR3 in DNA: TGTGCCACCAGCAGAGATCCGGGGATAAAGCATGGCTACACCTTC. It encodes CATSRDPGIKHGYTF. Together with reference TRBV15 and TRBJ1-2, the CDR3 gives the full variable domain: DAMVIQNPRYQVTQFGKPVTLSCSQTLNHNVMYWYQQKSSQAPKLLFHYYDKDFNNEADTPDNFQSRRPNTSFCFLDIRSPGLGDTAMYLCATSRDPGIKHGYTFGSGTRLTVV.

This clone was seen a handful of times. This rearrangement joins TRBV6-5 to TRBJ2-7; TRBD1 agrees at 8 bases. This CDR3 spans 14 amino acids. CDR1 and CDR2 (germline): MNHEY, SVGAGI. Trimming cost V 6 bases and J 1 base; bases outside gene matches: 5. CDR3 nucleotides: TGTGCCAGCAGACGGGGACAGGTTTCCTACGAGCAGTACTTC. Translating it yields CASRRGQVSYEQYF.

The table lists this clone with a few counts. This chain uses TRBV6-5 with TRBJ1-3; D perhaps matches TRBD1 (5 bases). Trimming removed 7 bases at V and 7 bases at J, with 14 bases between. This CDR3 region has 13 residues. The germline CDR1 and CDR2 sequences are MNHEY and SVGAGI. The CDR3 nucleotides read TGTGCCAGCACCCCCCCAGGGCGCAACACCATATATTTT. Translation: CASTPPGRNTIYF.

The chain carries TRBV6-6 and TRBJ1-5; 10 nucleotides align to TRBD1. The V gene end was trimmed by 6 bases and the J gene end by 0 bases; junction bases not matched to a gene: 5. CDR1 is MNHNY, CDR2 SVGAGI, per germline (reference sequence). The CDR3 runs to 16 residues. The CDR3 reads CASSLTGGLSNQPQHF. The CDR3 nucleotides read TGTGCCAGCAGCTTGACAGGGGGCCTTAGCAATCAGCCCCAGCATTTT.

The chain recombines TRBV4-3 with TRBJ2-3, with D perhaps matching TRBD2 (6 bases). The CDR3 extends over 16 amino acids. Germline V gives CDR1 LGHNA, CDR2 YSLEER. Deletions cut 0 bases from V and 4 bases from J, with 14 bases between. The CDR3 is CASSQEVGGGSDTQYF. DNA for the CDR3: TGCGCCAGCAGCCAAGAGGTGGGAGGAGGGTCAGATACGCAGTATTTT.

This sequence joins TRBV6-1 and TRBJ1-2; perhaps TRBD1 as D (6 bases). Germline CDR1 is MNHNS and CDR2 is SASEGT. V dropped 6 bases and J dropped 6 bases, with 20 bases sitting between them. The CDR3 is made up of 15 amino acids. CDR3 nucleotide sequence: TGTGCCAGCAGGGGAGCCGGGACACTGGACGATGGCTACACCTTC. Protein product: CASRGAGTLDDGYTF.

There are a few counts of this clone. CDR3 region: CSVGSTGADQPQHF. The CDR3 nucleotides read TGCAGCGTCGGCTCGACAGGGGCCGATCAGCCCCAGCATTTT. The chain is built from TRBV29-1 and TRBJ1-5; the match to TRBD1 covers 8 bases. This CDR3 region has 14 residues. V was pared by 6 bases and J by 5 bases, with 9 bases of the junction left unmatched. Germline V gene lookup returns CDR1 SQVTM and CDR2 ANQGSEA.

This chain links TRBV29-1 with TRBJ1-3, with 8 bases lining up with TRBD1. The ends lost 6 bases at V and 0 bases at J; junction bases unmatched: 7. Germline values: CDR1 SQVTM, CDR2 ANQGSEA. This CDR3 comprises 15 residues. The CDR3 is CSVQTGATSGNTIYF. The CDR3 DNA is TGCAGCGTCCAGACAGGGGCTACCTCTGGAAACACCATATATTTT.

This clone occurred a few times. The rearrangement joins TRBV6-5 to TRBJ1-1, with TRBD1 matching over 8 bases. Germline CDR1 reads MNHEY; CDR2 reads SVGAGI. The length of the CDR3 is 14 residues. V trimming: 6 bases; J trimming: 4 bases; junction bases outside the gene matches: 7. This CDR3 reads CASSTGGWGTEAFF. Here the CDR3 DNA reads TGTGCCAGCAGCACAGGGGGTTGGGGCACTGAAGCTTTCTTT.

This clone was seen a single time. Different DNA sequences within this sample yield the same CDR3. The chain is built from TRBV30 and TRBJ1-3, with 7 bases aligning to TRBD1. Per germline, CDR1 GTSNPN and CDR2 SVGIG (reference sequence). The CDR3 loop spans 13 amino acids. The junction had 3 bases not matched to a gene; V was cut back by 4 bases and J by 3 bases. The CDR3 nucleotides read TGTGCCTGGACAGGGGGAAGTGGAAACACCATATATTTT. Translated: CAWTGGSGNTIYF.

The chain employs TRBV5-4 and TRBJ2-7, with a possible D match to TRBD1 (5 bases). CDR3 length: 14 residues. Germline CDR1 and CDR2: SGHNT and YYREEE (reference sequence). The germline V and J ends were trimmed by 0 bases and 2 bases, with 9 bases remaining between them. CDR3 protein: CASSLGTSPYEQYF. The CDR3 bases are TGTGCCAGCAGCTTGGGGACAAGTCCCTACGAGCAGTACTTC.